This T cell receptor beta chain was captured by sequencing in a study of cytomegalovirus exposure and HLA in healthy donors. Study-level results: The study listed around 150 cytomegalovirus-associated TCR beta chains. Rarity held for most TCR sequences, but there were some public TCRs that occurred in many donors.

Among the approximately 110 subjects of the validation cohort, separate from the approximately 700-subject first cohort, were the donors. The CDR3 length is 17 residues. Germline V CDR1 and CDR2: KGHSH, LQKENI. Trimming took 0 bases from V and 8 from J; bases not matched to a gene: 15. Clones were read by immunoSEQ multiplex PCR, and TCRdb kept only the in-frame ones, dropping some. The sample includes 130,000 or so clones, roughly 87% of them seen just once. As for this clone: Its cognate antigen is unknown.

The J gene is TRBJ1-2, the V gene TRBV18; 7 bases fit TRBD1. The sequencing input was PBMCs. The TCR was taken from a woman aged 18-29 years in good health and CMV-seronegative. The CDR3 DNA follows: TGTGCCAGCTCACCACCGAGTGACAGGGCAGGTTCCCTCGGCTACACCTTC. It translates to CASSPPSDRAGSLGYTF.